This TCR beta chain was identified during a study of T cells after yellow fever vaccination. A single record per CDR3 protein comes from TCRdb applying MiXCR to the 5' RACE reads. The profile shows about 340,000 distinct CDR3 sequences, 8.7% of them singletons. Study-wide results and caveats: Weaker, the secondary response had a peak occurring faster, on day 5 versus 15. Re-detected after boosting: most primary clones, 96% of CD4 and roughly 88% of CD8.

The V gene's germline CDR1 is MGHRA and CDR2 YSYEKL. The CDR3 runs 16 residues. Regarding this clonotype: Its specificity is not known. This sequence may be a read error, since a much larger clone differs from it by one base.

The chain has TRBV4-1 and TRBJ2-2, with a weak D call TRBD2 (5 bases). The TCR comes from a man in his late teens or twenties who received the YFV17D yellow fever vaccine. The sequencing used PBMCs, collected on the day of the first yellow fever vaccination. The CDR3 spells CASSQDETPYTGEPFF. DNA for the CDR3: TGCGCCAGCAGCCAAGACGAGACTCCTTACACCGGGGAGCCGTTTTTT.